This T cell receptor beta chain was sequenced in a study of blood T cells in healthy people across ages. Regarding the study as a whole: Significant beta diversity loss was already apparent by age around 36, declining roughly linearly. There was a strong correlation between TCR beta diversity and naive T cell percentage.

As for this clonotype: Its cognate antigen is unknown.

CDR1 GTSNPN and CDR2 SVGIG come from the germline V gene (reference sequence). The CDR3 runs to 13 residues. V lost 5 bases to trimming and J lost 11 bases; unmatched junction nucleotides: 12. Peripheral blood from each donor was collected in a volume of about 9.9 milliliters. The use of a sample-barcoded 5' primer and a J-beta primer mix characterized a second PCR of about 7 to 12 cycles. A template-switch adaptor that had 12 random nucleotides put a tag on each cDNA molecule. TCRdb recomputed calls from the 5' RACE reads with MiXCR, one row per CDR3 protein. The sample has about 970,000 distinct CDR3 sequences, 45% to 60% seen once; the top ten hold about 21%.

The chain links TRBV30 to TRBJ2-5; 9 bases agree with TRBD2. Sequenced input: blood. The sequence derives from a woman aged 60-75 years in good health. As DNA, the CDR3 is TGTGCCTGGGATAGCGGGAGAGGCAATGAGCAGTACTTC. This translates into CAWDSGRGNEQYF.